This is a list of T cell receptor beta chains from one sample in a study of T cell changes during pregnancy in multiple sclerosis. The data were produced by immunoSEQ multiplex PCR, yet TCRdb's version contains in-frame clones alone and is incomplete. The repertoire holds 70,000 to 75,000 clones, with approximately 94% as singletons. Sequences were derived from peripheral blood, sampled in the second trimester of pregnancy. The receptors derive from a female donor in good health, enrolled as a control in a pregnancy study. Each CDR3 is given with its conserved first and last residue. D genes are given only for firm matches. A clone size is listed for some rows: how often the clone was seen (once, few, many), or a class if it is expanded.

length,D,J,V,size,CDR3,DNA
14,TRBD1,TRBJ2-4,TRBV30,.,CAWSDGQGIGIQYF,TGTGCCTGGAGTGATGGACAGGGAATAGGCATTCAGTACTTC
19,TRBD2,TRBJ2-1,TRBV7-2,.,CASSLGALGTSGFYNEQFF,TGTGCCAGCAGCTTAGGGGCGCTGGGGACTAGCGGGTTCTACAATGAGCAGTTCTTC
14,TRBD1,TRBJ2-7,TRBV5-1,.,CASSPDRGVYEQYF,TGCGCCAGCAGCCCGGACAGGGGGGTCTACGAGCAGTACTTC
13,.,TRBJ2-5,TRBV7-2,.,CASRGRVEKTQYF,TGTGCCAGCAGGGGGCGAGTGGAAAAGACCCAGTACTTC
15,.,TRBJ1-2,TRBV2,once,CASSDSEPGLGGYTF,TGTGCCAGCAGTGATTCTGAACCGGGACTAGGAGGCTACACCTTC
15,.,TRBJ2-5,TRBV4-1,once,CASSQDGDSRGTQYF,TGCGCCAGCAGCCAAGATGGGGACTCGAGAGGGACCCAGTACTTC
15,.,TRBJ1-1,TRBV13,.,CASSPRRYMNTEAFF,TGTGCCAGCAGCCCTAGACGGTACATGAACACTGAAGCTTTCTTT
14,TRBD2,TRBJ2-5,TRBV11-2,.,CASSAAGGPETQYF,TGTGCCAGCAGCGCGGCGGGGGGGCCAGAGACCCAGTACTTC
16,.,TRBJ2-2,TRBV9,.,CASSPNLLGSTGELFF,TGTGCCAGCAGCCCGAATTTATTGGGGAGCACCGGGGAGCTGTTTTTT
14,.,TRBJ2-1,TRBV11-2,once,CASSLEPGGHEQFF,TGTGCCAGCAGCTTAGAGCCCGGGGGTCATGAGCAGTTCTTC
14,.,TRBJ2-7,TRBV6-5,.,CASSYSARFYEQYF,TGTGCCAGCAGTTACTCGGCCAGATTCTACGAGCAGTACTTC
15,.,TRBJ1-3,TRBV7-9,.,CASSLDGGYGNTIYF,TGTGCCAGCAGCTTAGACGGGGGGTACGGAAACACCATATATTTT
14,TRBD1,TRBJ1-1,TRBV29-1,once,CSAPGQAWGTEAFF,TGCAGCGCCCCGGGACAGGCTTGGGGGACTGAAGCTTTCTTT
14,TRBD2,TRBJ2-2,TRBV7-3,.,CASSRGTSGGELFF,TGTGCCAGCAGCCGGGGGACTAGCGGCGGGGAGCTGTTTTTT
13,TRBD1,TRBJ1-5,TRBV28,few,CASSHSGGQPQHF,TGTGCCAGCAGTCACTCAGGGGGACAGCCCCAGCATTTT
17,TRBD2,TRBJ2-1,TRBV4-3,.,CASSQALSSGGSYEQFF,TGCGCCAGCAGCCAAGCCCTATCTAGCGGGGGGTCCTATGAGCAGTTCTTC
13,.,TRBJ2-5,TRBV7-8,.,CASQGHIQETQYF,TGTGCCAGCCAGGGACATATACAAGAGACCCAGTACTTC
13,.,TRBJ2-1,TRBV6-6,.,CASSSHLSNEQFF,TGTGCCAGCAGTTCCCATTTGAGTAATGAGCAGTTCTTC
15,TRBD1,TRBJ2-4,TRBV6-4,.,CASSEEQGARDIQYF,TGTGCCAGCAGTGAAGAACAGGGGGCGAGGGACATTCAGTACTTC
15,.,TRBJ1-6,TRBV28,once,CASSFLLGDNSPLHF,TGTGCCAGCAGTTTCCTCCTAGGGGATAATTCACCCCTCCACTTT
15,.,TRBJ2-2,TRBV4-3,.,CASSQGVGVLGELFF,TGCGCCAGCAGCCAAGGGGTCGGGGTTCTTGGGGAGCTGTTTTTT
14,.,TRBJ2-1,TRBV28,.,CASSLDGGKYEQFF,TGTGCCAGCAGTCTCGATGGGGGGAAATATGAGCAGTTCTTC
16,TRBD1,TRBJ1-2,TRBV7-9,.,CASSPSYRGANYGYTF,TGTGCCAGCAGCCCAAGTTACAGGGGAGCTAACTATGGCTACACCTTC
14,.,TRBJ1-2,TRBV7-2,.,CASSDAFGLGGYTF,TGTGCCAGCAGCGATGCCTTCGGTCTTGGTGGCTACACCTTC
14,.,TRBJ1-5,TRBV12-5,.,CASGLYGAGQPQHF,TGTGCTAGTGGTTTGTATGGGGCGGGACAGCCCCAGCATTTT
18,.,TRBJ2-3,TRBV7-3,.,CASSLRSKLIPSTDTQYF,TGTGCCAGCAGCTTAAGGTCGAAGCTTATCCCTAGCACAGATACGCAGTATTTT
12,.,TRBJ1-5,TRBV6-5,.,CASSSPGMPQHF,TGTGCCAGCAGTTCCCCAGGAATGCCCCAGCATTTT
16,TRBD1,TRBJ1-3,TRBV7-2,.,CASSLEGAAAGNTIYF,TGTGCCAGCAGCTTAGAGGGGGCTGCGGCCGGAAACACCATATATTTT
15,.,TRBJ2-1,TRBV9,.,CASSVGPGNYNEQFF,TGTGCCAGCAGCGTAGGTCCAGGGAACTACAATGAGCAGTTCTTC
14,.,TRBJ2-6,TRBV29-1,.,CSVFFISGANVLTF,TGCAGCGTTTTTTTTATCTCGGGGGCCAACGTCCTGACTTTC
13,.,TRBJ1-3,TRBV2,.,CASSGGPGNTIYF,TGTGCCAGCTCCGGGGGTCCCGGAAACACCATATATTTT